This is a list of T cell receptor beta chains from one sample in a study of CD8 T cells in ankylosing spondylitis. A single record per CDR3 protein comes from TCRdb applying MiXCR to the 5' RACE reads. The sample yields a few hundred thousand distinct CDR3 sequences, around 16% seen once. The sample was blood, either unsorted or a sorted T cell fraction (not recorded which). These receptors all stem from a male donor with ankylosing spondylitis. Both conserved end residues are part of each CDR3. The order of the fields is clone size, V gene, D gene, J gene, CDR3 protein, CDR3 DNA. D genes are given only for firm matches. Not all rows give a size; the values are once, few, many and, for expanded clones, a class.

few	TRBV29-1	-	TRBJ2-3	CSVEVAGSFTSTDTQYF	TGCAGCGTTGAGGTGGCAGGAAGTTTTACTAGCACAGATACGCAGTATTTT
few	TRBV14	TRBD2	TRBJ2-1	CASSHGTTWGNEQFF	TGTGCCAGCAGCCACGGGACTACTTGGGGAAATGAGCAGTTCTTC
-	TRBV7-3	-	TRBJ2-3	CASSLNSVGADTQYF	TGTGCCAGCAGCTTAAACAGCGTCGGGGCAGATACGCAGTATTTT
few	TRBV4-3	-	TRBJ1-3	CASSQDRASGNTIYF	TGCGCCAGCAGCCAAGATCGGGCCTCTGGAAACACCATATATTTT
-	TRBV5-6	-	TRBJ2-6	CASEESGANVLTF	TGTGCCAGCGAGGAATCTGGGGCCAACGTCCTGACTTTC
few	TRBV28	-	TRBJ1-1	CASSWAPENTEAFF	TGTGCCAGCAGTTGGGCCCCTGAGAACACTGAAGCTTTCTTT
-	TRBV4-1	TRBD2	TRBJ2-7	CASSQVYPGTRNHEQYF	TGCGCCAGCAGCCAGGTCTATCCCGGGACTAGGAACCACGAGCAGTACTTC
few	TRBV12-3/TRBV12-4	-	TRBJ2-1	CASSLSSLVSSYNEQFF	TGTGCCAGCAGTTTATCTTCCCTAGTTTCGTCCTACAATGAGCAGTTCTTC
-	TRBV7-7	TRBD1	TRBJ2-5	CASSLGGGVWETQYF	TGTGCTAGCAGCTTAGGGGGCGGCGTCTGGGAGACCCAGTACTTC
-	TRBV20-1	-	TRBJ2-7	CSARDVGERSYEQYF	TGCAGTGCTAGAGATGTCGGGGAGCGCTCCTACGAGCAGTACTTC
-	TRBV15	-	TRBJ2-1	CATSLGGDSSYNEQFF	TGTGCCACCAGCCTAGGGGGGGACAGCTCCTACAATGAGCAGTTCTTC
-	TRBV12-3/TRBV12-4	-	TRBJ1-2	CASSTDSPSNYGYTF	TGTGCCAGCAGTACTGACAGTCCTTCTAACTATGGCTACACCTTC
-	TRBV28	-	TRBJ1-1	CASSYRGVTEAFF	TGTGCCAGCAGTTATCGGGGGGTCACTGAAGCTTTCTTT
once	TRBV5-4	TRBD1	TRBJ2-2	CASSSGQGVAGELFF	TGTGCCAGCAGCTCCGGACAGGGGGTCGCCGGGGAGCTGTTTTTT
few	TRBV12-5	-	TRBJ2-3	CASESESTDTQYF	TGTGCTAGTGAATCCGAAAGCACAGATACGCAGTATTTT
-	TRBV19	TRBD2	TRBJ2-3	CASSILGLAATDTQYF	TGTGCCAGTAGTATATTGGGACTAGCAGCGACAGATACGCAGTATTTT
few	TRBV3-1	-	TRBJ2-7	CASSQISYEQYF	TGTGCCAGCAGCCAAATCTCCTACGAGCAGTACTTC
few	TRBV27	-	TRBJ2-7	CASRMRGPLFEQYF	TGTGCCAGCAGGATGAGGGGACCCTTGTTTGAGCAGTACTTC
-	TRBV7-6	-	TRBJ1-4	CASSLPRVGEKLFF	TGTGCCAGCAGTCTCCCCAGGGTCGGAGAAAAACTGTTTTTT
few	TRBV11-1	TRBD2	TRBJ2-2	CASSRLPAGDLNTGELFF	TGTGCCAGCAGTCGGTTGCCAGCGGGGGACCTAAACACCGGGGAGCTGTTTTTT
few	TRBV27	-	TRBJ2-3	CASSFQASTDTQYF	TGTGCCAGCAGTTTCCAGGCTAGCACAGATACGCAGTATTTT
-	TRBV11-2	-	TRBJ2-7	CASSTGLGNEQYF	TGTGCCAGCAGCACAGGGCTCGGGAACGAGCAGTACTTC
-	TRBV28	-	TRBJ1-2	CASSFAAVGASYGYTF	TGTGCCAGCAGTTTTGCCGCGGTGGGGGCTTCCTATGGCTACACCTTC
-	TRBV5-1	-	TRBJ1-2	CASSFIGGIYGYTF	TGCGCCAGCAGCTTCATTGGGGGCATCTATGGCTACACCTTC
few	TRBV4-1	TRBD1	TRBJ2-7	CASSQDTGTGWEQYF	TGCGCCAGCAGCCAAGATACCGGGACAGGGTGGGAGCAGTACTTC
-	TRBV11-3	TRBD1	TRBJ2-5	CASSTDLTGQEETQYF	TGTGCCAGCAGCACGGATTTGACGGGACAGGAAGAGACCCAGTACTTC
few	TRBV7-6	-	TRBJ1-1	CASSPSPRVAEAFF	TGTGCCAGCAGCCCCTCGCCCAGGGTGGCTGAAGCTTTCTTT
-	TRBV14	-	TRBJ2-3	CASSQDGVFSTDTQYF	TGTGCCAGCAGCCAAGATGGGGTGTTCAGCACAGATACGCAGTATTTT
few	TRBV7-9	-	TRBJ1-1	CASSSSLRTRDTEAFF	TGTGCCAGCAGCTCCAGTTTAAGGACAAGGGACACTGAAGCTTTCTTT
-	TRBV7-6	TRBD1	TRBJ1-6	CASSWMPTGVDNSPLHF	TGTGCCAGCAGCTGGATGCCCACAGGGGTTGATAATTCACCCCTCCACTTT
many	TRBV12-3/TRBV12-4	TRBD2	TRBJ2-1	CASSLGGLADEQFF	TGTGCCAGCAGTTTAGGGGGACTAGCAGATGAGCAGTTCTTC
-	TRBV6-1	TRBD1	TRBJ1-1	CATVGQGTEAFF	TGTGCCACCGTAGGACAGGGGACTGAAGCTTTCTTT
-	TRBV24-1	TRBD2	TRBJ2-3	CATSDFGRDTQYF	TGTGCCACCAGTGATTTCGGGAGGGATACGCAGTATTTT
few	TRBV27	-	TRBJ2-3	CASSLSQVVADTQYF	TGTGCCAGCAGTTTATCTCAGGTGGTGGCAGATACGCAGTATTTT
-	TRBV20-1	TRBD1	TRBJ1-1	CSAFRGAGKNTNTEAFF	TGCAGTGCTTTCAGGGGGGCAGGGAAAAACACGAACACTGAAGCTTTCTTT
few	TRBV5-1	-	TRBJ1-2	CASSFWVDGHNYGYTF	TGCGCCAGCAGCTTCTGGGTGGACGGACATAACTATGGCTACACCTTC
-	TRBV7-8	-	TRBJ2-1	CASSLAGVPLEQFF	TGTGCCAGCAGCTTAGCGGGAGTCCCACTTGAGCAGTTCTTC
-	TRBV7-2	-	TRBJ2-5	CASSHDLYGSSGTQYF	TGTGCCAGCAGCCACGACCTGTACGGTTCTTCCGGGACCCAGTACTTC
-	TRBV13	TRBD2	TRBJ2-7	CASSTSPGGGFHEQYF	TGTGCCAGCAGCACCTCCCCCGGGGGGGGCTTCCACGAGCAGTACTTC
few	TRBV3-1	TRBD2	TRBJ2-5	CASRRLAGDQETQYF	TGTGCCAGCAGAAGACTAGCGGGAGACCAAGAGACCCAGTACTTC
-	TRBV2	-	TRBJ1-2	CASSSSGYTF	TGTGCCAGCAGCAGCAGTGGCTACACCTTC
few	TRBV12-3/TRBV12-4	TRBD1	TRBJ2-5	CASSPDRGHQETQYF	TGTGCCAGCAGCCCGGACAGGGGCCACCAAGAGACCCAGTACTTC
-	TRBV6-2/TRBV6-3	TRBD2	TRBJ2-5	CASSYSSASGGHHQETQYF	TGTGCCAGCAGTTACTCGAGTGCTAGCGGGGGCCATCACCAAGAGACCCAGTACTTC